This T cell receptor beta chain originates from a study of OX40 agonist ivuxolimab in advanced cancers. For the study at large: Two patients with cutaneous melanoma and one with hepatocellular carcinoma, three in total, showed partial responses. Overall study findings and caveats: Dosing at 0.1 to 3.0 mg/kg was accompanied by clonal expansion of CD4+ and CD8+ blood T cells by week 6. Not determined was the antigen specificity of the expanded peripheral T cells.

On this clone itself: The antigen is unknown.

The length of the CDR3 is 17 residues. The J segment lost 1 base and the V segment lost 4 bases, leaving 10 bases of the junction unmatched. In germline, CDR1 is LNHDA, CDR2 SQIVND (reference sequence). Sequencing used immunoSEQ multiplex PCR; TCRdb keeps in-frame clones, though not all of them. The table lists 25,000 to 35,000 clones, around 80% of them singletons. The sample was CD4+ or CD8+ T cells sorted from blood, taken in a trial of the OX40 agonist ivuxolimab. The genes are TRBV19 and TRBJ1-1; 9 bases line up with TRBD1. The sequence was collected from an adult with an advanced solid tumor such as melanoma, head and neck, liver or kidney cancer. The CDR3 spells CASSKNQPGQGNTEAFF. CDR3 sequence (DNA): TGTGCCAGTAGTAAGAATCAGCCGGGACAGGGGAACACTGAAGCTTTCTTT.